One sample yielded the 20 T cell receptor beta chains listed below, sequenced in a study of vaccination effects on CD4 cells after COVID-19. Sequencing was performed with immunoSEQ multiplex PCR; in TCRdb, only in-frame clones are kept and a portion is missing. The table shows tens of thousands of clones, with about 80% occurring only once. Their target antigens are unknown. Antigen-specific CD4+ T cells expanded by the ViraFEST assay with viral peptide pools were then sequenced. Isolating CD4+ T cells followed ten to eleven days of culture. The participants, recipients of two vaccine doses, got either BNT162b2 or mRNA-1273. The sequencing used CD4+ T cells from PBMCs cultured with HCoV-229E spike peptides, collected after COVID-19 vaccination. The receptors were sampled from a human donor who received a COVID-19 vaccine.

In this sample, this clone turned up a few times. The genes are TRBV6-4 and TRBJ1-2, with a tentative D call TRBD1 (6 bases). Germline CDR1 reads MRHNA; CDR2 reads SNTAGT. V lost 4 bases and J lost 8, with 17 bases in between. This CDR3 is 14 amino acids long. CDR3 bases: TGTGCCAGCAGTGTAGCCCAGGGGCATGAAGGCTACACCTTC. Residues: CASSVAQGHEGYTF.

This chain uses TRBV11-2 with TRBJ2-3, with TRBD2 identical over 7 bases. This CDR3 is built from 13 residues. From germline, CDR1 is SGHAT and CDR2 FQNNGV. V trimming: 5 bases; J trimming: 10 bases; junction bases outside the gene matches: 9. CDR3 in amino acids: CASSVMWGGSQYF. The CDR3 nucleotides are TGTGCCAGCAGCGTCATGTGGGGGGGGTCGCAGTATTTT.

The J gene is TRBJ2-6, the V gene TRBV4-1; D gene ambiguous. Deletions cut 0 bases from V and 0 bases from J, with 9 bases between. CDR3 length: 17 amino acids. Germline V gene lookup returns CDR1 MGHRA and CDR2 YSYEKL. The CDR3 nucleotides read TGCGCCAGCAGCCAAGATCGGGCGTTCTCTGGGGCCAACGTCCTGACTTTC. As protein: CASSQDRAFSGANVLTF.

The rearrangement uses TRBV5-1 and TRBJ1-3; D is uncertain. CDR1 and CDR2 (germline): SGHRS, YFSETQ. Trimming removed 0 bases at V and 2 bases at J, with 12 bases between. The CDR3 contains 16 residues. CDR3 in amino acids: CASSLAAYRPGNTIYF. In nucleotides, the CDR3 is TGCGCCAGCAGCTTGGCCGCATACCGCCCTGGAAACACCATATATTTT.

This clone was recorded only once. CDR3 DNA sequence: TGTGCCAGCAGCAGCGCGGGGACGGGGCAAGAGACCCAGTACTTC. It codes for CASSSAGTGQETQYF. The chain is built from TRBV3-1 (or the pseudogene TRBV3-2) and TRBJ2-5, with TRBD2 as a possible D gene (6 bases). Trimming removed 5 bases at V and 2 bases at J, with 15 bases between. Germline V gene data show CDR1 as LGHDT and CDR2 as YNNKEL (reference sequence). There are 15 residues in the CDR3.

The J gene is TRBJ1-4, the V gene TRBV6-5; tentatively, D is TRBD1 (5 bases). Germline assignment: CDR1 MNHEY and CDR2 SVGAGI. The CDR3 covers 16 residues. Trimming pared 0 bases from V and 8 bases from J, leaving 16 bases between. The CDR3 DNA reads as TGTGCCAGCAGTTACTCGGGAGTCCAGGGCAAGGAAAAACTGTTTTTT. This encodes CASSYSGVQGKEKLFF.

The chain links TRBV2 to TRBJ2-5; TRBD1 matches at 7 bases. CDR1 and CDR2 (germline): SNHLY, FYNNEI. The CDR3 totals 15 residues. V trimming: 5 bases; J trimming: 2 bases; junction bases outside the gene matches: 8. The CDR3 DNA reads TGTGCCAGCAGTACCGACAGGGAGAGACAAGAGACCCAGTACTTC. It translates to CASSTDRERQETQYF.

The chain couples TRBV2 to TRBJ1-5, with a weak D call TRBD1 (5 bases). CDR3 length: 16 residues. Germline CDR1 is SNHLY and CDR2 is FYNNEI. With 2 bases removed from V and 0 bases from J, the gap between germline ends came to 11 bases. CDR3 coding DNA: TGTGCCAGCAGTGAATGGAGGGGTAATAGCAATCAGCCCCAGCATTTT. As protein: CASSEWRGNSNQPQHF.

The table lists this clone with a few counts. This rearrangement joins TRBV19 to TRBJ2-6; D is perhaps TRBD1 (6 bases). CDR3 length: 15 residues. The ends were cut back, 9 bases at V and 2 bases at J, with 14 bases in the middle. CDR1 is LNHDA, CDR2 SQIVND, per germline (reference sequence). CDR3 in DNA: TGTGCCAGCCAGGGCGAGGGGGCTGGGGCCAACGTCCTGACTTTC. As protein: CASQGEGAGANVLTF. Full variable domain (remainder filled in from reference TRBV19 and TRBJ2-6): DGGITQSPKYLFRKEGQNVTLSCEQNLNHDAMYWYRQDPGQGLRLIYYSQIVNDFQKGDIAEGYSVSREKKESFPLTVTSAQKNPTAFYLCASQGEGAGANVLTFGAGSRLTVL.

The V and J genes are TRBV23-1 and TRBJ2-7, with D possibly TRBD1 on 5 matching bases. TRBV23-1 is designated an ORF whose function remains uncertain. The germline V and J ends were trimmed by 0 bases and 5 bases, with 14 bases remaining between them. The CDR3 is 15 amino acids. In nucleotides, the CDR3 is TGCGCCAGCAGTCAATCCCCAGGGTTGCTCCACGAGCAGTACGTC. Encoded protein: CASSQSPGLLHEQYV.

The J gene is TRBJ1-3, the V gene TRBV7-2; tentative D call: TRBD1 (5 bases). The CDR3 loop spans 13 amino acids. CDR1 and CDR2 (germline): SGHTA, FQGNSA. V lost 3 bases and J lost 5, with 8 bases in between. This CDR3 reads CASSFGGRNTIYF. As DNA, the CDR3 is TGTGCCAGCAGCTTTGGGGGGAGAAACACCATATATTTT.

The chain has TRBV5-8 and TRBJ2-6, with 9 bases fitting TRBD1. This CDR3 comprises 18 residues. Germline V gene lookup returns CDR1 SGHTS and CDR2 YDEGEE. V dropped 8 bases and J dropped 0; count of bases not matched to a gene: 12. The CDR3 here is CARASAGQGLSGANVLTF. Written as DNA, the CDR3 is TGTGCCAGGGCGAGCGCGGGACAGGGACTCTCTGGGGCCAACGTCCTGACTTTC.

The genes are TRBV24-1 and TRBJ2-7, with 7 bases aligning to TRBD1. The length of the CDR3 is 12 residues. The germline V gene encodes CDR1 KGHDR and CDR2 SFDVKD. J was trimmed by 7 bases and V by 6 bases; bases with no gene match: 5. The CDR3, as DNA: TGTGCCACCAGTAGGGGGCTAGTAGAGCAGTACGTC. This codes for CATSRGLVEQYV.

This clone has just a few counts. The chain has TRBV19 and TRBJ1-5; D remains ambiguous. V was cut by 5 bases and J by 1 base, with 3 bases left in between. Germline CDR1 reads LNHDA; CDR2 reads SQIVND (reference sequence). The CDR3 contains 12 residues. CDR3 in DNA: TGTGCCAGTAGTCTGAGCAATCAGCCCCAGCATTTT. Protein product: CASSLSNQPQHF.

The rearrangement uses TRBV5-1 and TRBJ1-1; tentatively, D is TRBD1 (6 bases). Trimming pared 0 bases from V and 1 base from J, leaving 10 bases between. This CDR3 spans 15 amino acids. From germline, CDR1 is SGHRS and CDR2 YFSETQ. In nucleotides, the CDR3 is TGCGCCAGCAGCTTGGTTCCAGGGGAGAACACTGAAGCTTTCTTT. As protein: CASSLVPGENTEAFF.

The rearrangement uses TRBV18 and TRBJ1-3; D ambiguous. Germline V CDR1 and CDR2: KGHSH, LQKENI. The CDR3 length is 14 residues. Deletions cut 2 bases from V and 7 bases from J, with 12 bases between. In DNA, the CDR3 is TGTGCCAGCTCACCAAACAGTTCGCGTAACACCATATATTTT. Its protein product is CASSPNSSRNTIYF. Full variable domain (missing parts from reference TRBV18 and TRBJ1-3): NAGVMQNPRHLVRRRGQEARLRCSPMKGHSHVYWYRQLPEEGLKFMVYLQKENIIDESGMPKERFSAEFPKEGPSILRIQQVVRGDSAAYFCASSPNSSRNTIYFGEGSWLTVV.

The chain uses TRBV4-2 and TRBJ2-1, with no clear D. Deletions cut 2 bases from V and 0 bases from J, with 26 bases between. The CDR3 loop spans 21 amino acids. Looked up from germline, CDR1 is LGHNA and CDR2 is YNFKEQ. DNA of the CDR3: TGTGCCAGCAGCCAATCAGGACCATGGGGTAATTTCCCTAGCTCCTACAATGAGCAGTTCTTC. Amino acids: CASSQSGPWGNFPSSYNEQFF.

The chain combines TRBV9 with TRBJ2-5; 13 bases align to TRBD2. The CDR3 has 16 residues. V gave up 4 bases and J gave up 4 bases; unmatched junction bases: 7. Germline CDR1 and CDR2: SGDLS and YYNGEE. CDR3 sequence reads: CASSPGLAGVSETQYF. The CDR3, as DNA: TGTGCCAGCAGCCCTGGACTAGCGGGGGTTTCAGAGACCCAGTACTTC.

The chain recombines TRBV5-6 with TRBJ1-2; D gene ambiguous. V was cut by 0 bases and J by 2 bases, with 5 bases left in between. Germline lookup yields CDR1 SGHDT and CDR2 YYEEEE. The CDR3 spans 13 residues. The chain's CDR3 is CASSLGRNYGYTF. The CDR3, as DNA: TGTGCCAGCAGCTTGGGAAGGAACTATGGCTACACCTTC.

The chain has TRBV27 and TRBJ2-5; 8 nucleotides agree with TRBD1. The CDR3 spans 14 residues. In germline, CDR1 is MNHEY, CDR2 SMNVEV (reference sequence). V gave up 4 bases and J gave up 4 bases; unmatched junction bases: 5. CDR3: CASSSGQVVETQYF. For the CDR3, the DNA is TGTGCCAGCAGTTCGGGACAGGTAGTAGAGACCCAGTACTTC.